The 13 T cell receptor beta chains reported below all come from one sample, sequenced in a study of post-analysis software for immune sequencing data. Study-level points and caveats: The five TRBV segments detected at higher frequency in patients than in controls included TRBV5-6, TRBV5-1 and TRBV20-1.

Incorporated into the TCR beta cDNA libraries were unique molecular identifiers, which served to reduce PCR and sequencing biases. TCRdb re-called the PCR reads through MiXCR, storing one row per CDR3 protein. This table holds roughly 650,000 distinct CDR3 sequences, 59% found once. These receptors have no identified antigens. Source material: blood. These receptors came from a girl aged 2 to 9 with multiple sclerosis.

The chain uses TRBV5-1 and TRBJ1-5; D is unclear. With 0 bases removed from V and 2 bases from J, the gap between germline ends came to 12 bases. Germline V gene lookup returns CDR1 SGHRS and CDR2 YFSETQ. This CDR3 spans 16 amino acids. CDR3 nucleotides: TGCGCCAGCAGCTTGGAAGGAGGGATAGGCAATCAGCCCCAGCATTTT. Translated: CASSLEGGIGNQPQHF.

This rearrangement joins TRBV12-3 or TRBV12-4 to TRBJ1-5; 7 nucleotides line up with TRBD1. The V segment lost 7 bases and the J segment 15 bases; nucleotides outside the gene matches: 18. This CDR3 contains 14 residues. CDR3: CASTPGQSISPVHF. CDR3 DNA sequence: TGTGCCAGCACCCCGGGACAGTCTATCAGCCCTGTGCATTTT.

The chain joins TRBV5-1 to TRBJ1-2; TRBD1 aligns across 9 bases. The trim removed 5 bases at V and 8 bases at J, leaving 10 bases unmatched. CDR3 length: 14 residues. Germline V gene lookup returns CDR1 SGHRS and CDR2 YFSETQ. CDR3 residues: CASRGDRGKGGYTF. As DNA, the CDR3 is TGCGCCAGCAGAGGAGACAGGGGGAAAGGCGGCTACACCTTC.

The chain combines TRBV6-6 with TRBJ1-2; no definite D call. V dropped 5 bases and J dropped 7 bases, with 14 bases sitting between them. CDR3 length equals 13 residues. In germline, CDR1 is MNHNY, CDR2 SVGAGI (reference sequence). This chain's CDR3 is CASSTLYEGGYTF. DNA of the CDR3: TGTGCCAGCAGTACACTTTACGAGGGTGGCTACACCTTC.

There are a few counts of this clonotype. This sequence joins TRBV15 and TRBJ2-2; TRBD2 might be the D (6 bases). V lost 1 base to trimming and J lost 6 bases, with 12 bases between them. The CDR3 extends over 15 amino acids. The germline V gene has CDR1 LNHNV and CDR2 YYDKDF (reference sequence). CDR3 sequence reads: CATSRGQGGPGELFF. The CDR3 DNA sequence: TGTGCCACCAGCAGAGGGCAGGGAGGCCCCGGGGAGCTGTTTTTT.

The chain has TRBV20-1 and TRBJ2-3; TRBD2 agrees at 12 bases. V shed 2 bases, J shed 0 bases, and the junction held 3 bases outside the gene matches. The CDR3 sequence is 16 residues long. Germline assignment: CDR1 DFQATT and CDR2 SNEGSKA (reference sequence). The CDR3 nucleotides are TGCAGTGCTAGATCCGGACTAGCGGGAAGCACAGATACGCAGTATTTT. Translation: CSARSGLAGSTDTQYF.

The gene calls are TRBV20-1 and TRBJ2-3, with TRBD2 as a possible D gene (5 bases). Deletions cut 0 bases from V and 1 base from J, with 17 bases between. Germline assignment: CDR1 DFQATT and CDR2 SNEGSKA (reference sequence). This CDR3 is 17 amino acids long. CDR3 sequence reads: CSARDPSGRIRTDTQYF. CDR3 nucleotide sequence: TGCAGTGCTAGAGATCCAAGCGGACGCATTCGCACAGATACGCAGTATTTT.

V is TRBV12-3 or TRBV12-4 and J is TRBJ2-1; 8 bases match TRBD2. The CDR3 extends over 12 amino acids. J was trimmed by 13 bases and V by 5 bases; bases with no gene match: 7. Here the CDR3 reads CASSRGGETQFF. CDR3 DNA sequence: TGTGCCAGCAGTCGGGGGGGAGAGACCCAGTTCTTC.

This clonotype was seen more than once but under ten times. The J gene is TRBJ2-5, the V gene TRBV13; the D is unclear. From germline, CDR1 is PRHDT and CDR2 FYEKMQ (reference sequence). CDR3 size: 15 residues. Trimming shortened V by 6 bases and J by 2 bases, and 16 bases separated the two germline ends. The CDR3 sequence is CASRSFLGLQETQYF. The CDR3 nucleotides are TGTGCCAGCAGATCATTCCTAGGGCTACAAGAGACCCAGTACTTC.

This clonotype appeared a few times. The chain links TRBV6-1 to TRBJ1-2, with D perhaps matching TRBD1 (5 bases). Germline values: CDR1 MNHNS, CDR2 SASEGT. The V gene lost 2 bases and the J gene lost 10 bases, with 17 bases spanning the gap. The CDR3 is made up of 14 amino acids. Here the CDR3 reads CASSELLGQGYYTF. For the CDR3, the DNA is TGTGCCAGCAGTGAATTGTTGGGGCAGGGTTACTACACCTTC.

This sequence joins TRBV4-2 and TRBJ2-5; TRBD2 matches at 9 bases. With V trimmed by 3 bases and J by 5 bases, 16 bases remained unmatched. Germline values: CDR1 LGHNA, CDR2 YNFKEQ. This CDR3 spans 18 amino acids. In DNA form, the CDR3 reads TGTGCCAGCAGCCACCGCTGCTGTGCGGGAGGGCCGCGTGAGACCCAGTACTTC. Residues: CASSHRCCAGGPRETQYF.

The V gene is TRBV6-1, the J gene TRBJ2-1; 7 nucleotides align to TRBD1. Unmatched junction bases numbered 8, after V lost 3 bases and J lost 6 bases. The CDR3 extends over 15 amino acids. Germline V gene sequence: CDR1 MNHNS, CDR2 SASEGT. The CDR3 spells CASSEPGTALNEQFF. CDR3 in DNA: TGTGCCAGCAGTGAGCCCGGGACAGCGCTCAATGAGCAGTTCTTC.

In this sample, this clonotype turned up a few times. V and J are TRBV15 and TRBJ1-1; 8 bases are shared with TRBD1. V was pared by 4 bases and J by 1 base, with 5 bases of the junction left unmatched. CDR3 length equals 15 residues. Germline CDR1 and CDR2: LNHNV and YYDKDF (reference sequence). CDR3 sequence reads: CATSIRGQGNTEAFF. In DNA, the CDR3 is TGTGCCACCAGCATCAGGGGGCAGGGGAACACTGAAGCTTTCTTT.